Shown below are 18 T cell receptor beta chains from a single sample sequenced in a study of T cells in localized non-small cell lung cancer (dated by TCRdb to about 2020). Libraries were constructed by the immunoSEQ multiplex PCR assay. Not all clones reach the TCRdb copy of this immuneACCESS table, which keeps in-frame sequences only. Checked studies attribute under half of the gap to unresolved V genes and leave the rest unexplained. The sample table holds more than 20,000 clones, of which around 90% were seen once. Jointly, the top ten make up less than 8.5% of the sample. The material was peripheral blood, obtained before any cancer treatment. The source of these receptors is a male donor aged 60 or older with stage I squamous cell lung carcinoma.

This rearrangement joins TRBV27 to TRBJ2-7; 8 bases map to TRBD1. J was trimmed by 7 bases and V by 5 bases; bases with no gene match: 13. CDR1 MNHEY and CDR2 SMNVEV come from the germline V gene (reference sequence). This CDR3 contains 15 residues. The CDR3 region has the DNA TGTGCCAGCAGTGCCTCCGGGACAGGTTGGCGGGAGCAGTACTTC. Encoded protein: CASSASGTGWREQYF.

The rearrangement joins TRBV6-6 to TRBJ1-1; no clear D. In germline, CDR1 is MNHNY, CDR2 SVGAGI (reference sequence). This CDR3 spans 15 amino acids. V lost 0 bases, J lost 4 bases, and 12 bases lay in between. In DNA, the CDR3 is TGTGCCAGCAGTTACTCCGGGGTGACGGCCACTGAAGCTTTCTTT. It is translated as CASSYSGVTATEAFF.

About this clone itself: A junction boundary mismatches the germline segment, possibly from a read error. The chain links TRBV19 to TRBJ1-5, with D possibly being TRBD1 (6 bases). CDR1 is LNHDA, CDR2 SQIVND, per germline (reference sequence). This CDR3 spans 15 amino acids. DNA for the CDR3: TGTGCCAGTAGTATAGATGACAGGAGCACTCAGCCCCAGCATTTT. It encodes CASSIDDRSTQPQHF.

The rearrangement uses TRBV19 and TRBJ2-2; 7 bases align to TRBD2. V dropped 4 bases and J dropped 6; count of bases not matched to a gene: 2. Germline V CDR1 and CDR2: LNHDA, SQIVND (reference sequence). The CDR3 loop spans 13 amino acids. The CDR3 spells CASSRLAAGELFF. CDR3 coding DNA: TGTGCCAGTAGTAGGCTAGCGGCCGGGGAGCTGTTTTTT.

The chain combines TRBV7-2 with TRBJ1-1; D may be TRBD1 (5 bases). Germline assignment: CDR1 SGHTA and CDR2 FQGNSA. V was cut by 3 bases and J by 3 bases, with 11 bases left in between. The CDR3 spans 14 residues. The CDR3 spells CASSFWGYDTEAFF. The CDR3 DNA follows: TGTGCCAGCAGCTTCTGGGGGTATGACACTGAAGCTTTCTTT.

The V and J genes are TRBV9 and TRBJ2-7; tentative D call: TRBD2 (5 bases). The CDR3 covers 15 residues. V lost 4 bases to trimming and J lost 2 bases, with 16 bases between them. Germline loops: CDR1 SGDLS, CDR2 YYNGEE. CDR3 loop: CASSLSGWGTYEQYF. For the CDR3, the DNA is TGTGCCAGCAGCCTATCGGGGTGGGGAACCTACGAGCAGTACTTC.

The rearrangement links TRBV9 to TRBJ1-2; no firm D call. The CDR3 is made up of 12 amino acids. V dropped 0 bases and J dropped 8 bases, with 8 bases sitting between them. Germline CDR1 SGDLS, CDR2 YYNGEE. The CDR3 DNA follows: TGTGCCAGCAGCGTAGAGAAGGAAGGCTACACCTTC. Protein product: CASSVEKEGYTF.

The chain has TRBV5-1 and TRBJ1-3, with D hard to call. The germline V gene has CDR1 SGHRS and CDR2 YFSETQ. There are 15 residues in the CDR3. Trimming left V 3 bases short and J 2 bases short, with 12 bases between. The CDR3 here is CASSSQAPPGNTIYF. CDR3 sequence (DNA): TGCGCCAGCAGCTCCCAGGCCCCCCCTGGAAACACCATATATTTT.

The V gene is TRBV10-3, the J gene TRBJ2-1; TRBD2 agrees at 9 bases. The CDR3 extends over 14 amino acids. V lost 6 bases and J lost 6; bases outside the gene matches: 6. Germline V lookup: CDR1 ENHRY, CDR2 SYGVKD. The CDR3 sequence is CAISDVAGVNEQFF. Written as DNA, the CDR3 is TGTGCCATCAGCGATGTAGCGGGGGTCAATGAGCAGTTCTTC.

V usage is TRBV19 and J usage is TRBJ2-7; 9 positions match TRBD1. V was pared by 6 bases and J by 6 bases, with 3 bases of the junction left unmatched. Germline-derived CDR1 and CDR2 are LNHDA and SQIVND (reference sequence). The CDR3 sequence is 12 residues long. Here the CDR3 DNA reads TGTGCCAGTAGGGAGACAGGGGGCGAGCAGTACTTC. Translation gives CASRETGGEQYF.

V is TRBV23-1 and J is TRBJ1-1; D unclear. Being an ORF, TRBV23-1 has a function that is uncertain. V lost 10 bases, J lost 5 bases, and 29 bases lay in between. This CDR3 has 17 amino acids. CDR3 loop: CATPKSSAPHTRTEAFF. CDR3 nucleotides: TGCGCCACCCCGAAGTCTTCGGCACCTCATACAAGGACTGAAGCTTTCTTT.

The gene calls are TRBV4-1 and TRBJ1-6, with TRBD1 as a possible D gene (5 bases). V shed 0 bases and J shed 6 bases, with 9 bases lying between them. The CDR3 totals 15 residues. Germline CDR1 and CDR2: MGHRA and YSYEKL. Here the CDR3 reads CASSQESGPNSPLHF. CDR3 coding DNA: TGCGCCAGCAGCCAAGAATCGGGGCCTAATTCACCCCTCCACTTT.

The V and J genes are TRBV19 and TRBJ2-1; a weak D match, TRBD2 (5 bases). This CDR3 spans 14 amino acids. Looked up from germline, CDR1 is LNHDA and CDR2 is SQIVND (reference sequence). V lost 7 bases and J 0 bases, leaving 10 bases between the germline ends. DNA for the CDR3: TGTGCCAGTAAAATGGGGAGCTCCTACAATGAGCAGTTCTTC. Protein product: CASKMGSSYNEQFF.

CDR3: CARPPGPNTEAFF. The CDR3 DNA reads as TGTGCCAGGCCCCCGGGGCCGAACACTGAAGCTTTCTTT. The chain is built from TRBV7-6 and TRBJ1-1; weak D call: TRBD1 (5 bases). The germline CDR1 and CDR2 sequences are SGHVS and FNYEAQ. Deletions cut 9 bases from V and 1 base from J, with 12 bases between. CDR3 length: 13 residues.

This rearrangement joins TRBV5-1 to TRBJ1-2, with D unclear. The V gene's germline CDR1 is SGHRS and CDR2 YFSETQ. This CDR3 comprises 12 residues. V lost 4 bases and J 4 bases, leaving 8 bases between the germline ends. CDR3 region: CASSLEGYGYTF. CDR3 coding DNA: TGCGCCAGCAGCCTGGAGGGCTATGGCTACACCTTC.

This clone was seen a few times. The V call is TRBV7-9, the J call TRBJ1-2; possibly TRBD1 for D (6 bases). The V gene lost 1 base and the J gene lost 2 bases, with 14 bases spanning the gap. Germline assignment: CDR1 SEHNR and CDR2 FQNEAQ (reference sequence). This CDR3 is built from 16 residues. This CDR3 is CASSLGGTGFNYGYTF. The DNA for the CDR3 is TGTGCCAGCAGCTTAGGGGGAACAGGGTTCAACTATGGCTACACCTTC.

The genes are TRBV27 and TRBJ1-1; D is perhaps TRBD1 (5 bases). Trimming shortened V by 7 bases and J by 4 bases, and 16 bases separated the two germline ends. Germline assignment: CDR1 MNHEY and CDR2 SMNVEV (reference sequence). The CDR3 has 14 amino acids. The CDR3 DNA is TGTGCCAGCACCTCCTACGGGGGTGGCACTGAAGCTTTCTTT. Protein product: CASTSYGGGTEAFF.

This clone was seen once. This chain connects TRBV5-6 to TRBJ2-3; D gene uncertain. Looked up from germline, CDR1 is SGHDT and CDR2 is YYEEEE. Trimming pared 5 bases from V and 0 bases from J, leaving 7 bases between. The CDR3 contains 13 residues. The CDR3 region is CASRNPSTDTQYF. The DNA for the CDR3 is TGTGCCAGCAGGAATCCTAGCACAGATACGCAGTATTTT.